This T cell receptor (beta chain) appears in the sequencing data of a study of blood T cell repertoires in COVID-19. Study in general: The United States, Italy and Spain were the sources of the acute and convalescent COVID-19 samples. PBMCs, B-cell-depleted T cells, or T cells provided the cDNA or gDNA that made up the material.

Libraries were prepared by immunoSEQ multiplex PCR; TCRdb keeps only in-frame clonotypes and omits some of them. The sample consists of some 200,000 clones, around 94% of them appearing once. Germline lookup yields CDR1 MGHRA and CDR2 YSYEKL. The CDR3 extends over 16 amino acids. V was cut by 0 bases and J by 4 bases, with 10 bases left in between. The Seattle site enrolled patients during active infection and followed them longitudinally. V is TRBV4-1 and J is TRBJ1-6, with D unclear. The clonotype was recovered from a man aged 25-45 years with COVID-19, enrolled during active disease. The sequenced sample consisted of peripheral blood. CDR3 in DNA: TGCGCCAGCAGCCAAGAGAGTAGCGGATATAATTCACCCCTCCACTTT. This encodes CASSQESSGYNSPLHF.